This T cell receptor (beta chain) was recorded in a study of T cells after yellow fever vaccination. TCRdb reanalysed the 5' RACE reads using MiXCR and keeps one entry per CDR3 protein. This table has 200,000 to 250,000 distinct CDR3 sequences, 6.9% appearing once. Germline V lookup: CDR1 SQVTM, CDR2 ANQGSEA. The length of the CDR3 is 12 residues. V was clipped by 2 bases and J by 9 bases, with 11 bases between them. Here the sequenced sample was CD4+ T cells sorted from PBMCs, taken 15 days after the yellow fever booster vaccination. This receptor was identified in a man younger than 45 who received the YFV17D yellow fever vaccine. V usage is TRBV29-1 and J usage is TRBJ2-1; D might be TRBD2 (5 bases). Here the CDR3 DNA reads TGCAGCGTTGAACTAGCCGCATTTGAGCAGTTCTTC. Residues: CSVELAAFEQFF.